The sequence of this T cell receptor beta chain was determined in a study of cytomegalovirus exposure and HLA in healthy donors. Overall study findings and caveats: Despite most TCR sequences being rare, some public TCRs occurred in many donors.

Trimming removed 5 bases at V and 2 bases at J, with 14 bases between. CDR3 size: 15 residues. Germline CDR1 and CDR2: MRHNA and SNTAGT. Note on this clone: Its antigen remains unidentified.

TCRdb keeps only in-frame clones here, not all; method: immunoSEQ multiplex PCR. There are some 90,000 clones in the sample; roughly 97% occur only once, and 0.78% lies in the top ten. This receptor was obtained from a man aged 18 to 29 in good health and CMV-seronegative. The V call is TRBV6-4, the J call TRBJ2-3; D not resolved. What was sequenced was PBMCs. The CDR3 sequence is CASSLAGTDTDTQYF. CDR3 bases: TGTGCCAGCAGTCTGGCAGGAACCGACACAGATACGCAGTATTTT.